This T cell receptor beta chain was profiled in a study of OX40 agonist ivuxolimab in advanced cancers. Study details: With a range of roughly 20 to 85, age averaged about 58 years, and nearly 85% were male. Broader study findings: Within 6 weeks, CD4+ and CD8+ blood T cells expanded clonally at 0.1 to 3.0 mg/kg.

Turning to this clone: What it recognizes is unknown.

Produced via immunoSEQ multiplex PCR; TCRdb's table is partial and in-frame only. The sample comprises over 55,000 clones, about 90% of which are singletons, and 11% to 15% rests with the top ten. Trimming removed 4 bases at V and 5 bases at J, with 21 bases between. Germline V gives CDR1 SGHVS, CDR2 FNYEAQ. CDR3 length: 16 residues. This clonotype was sampled from an adult with an advanced solid tumor such as melanoma, head and neck, liver or kidney cancer. The material was CD4+ or CD8+ T cells sorted from blood, obtained in a trial of the OX40 agonist ivuxolimab. The chain couples TRBV7-6 to TRBJ2-7, with D tentatively TRBD1 (5 bases). CDR3 loop: CASSSRKGFGAHEQYF. The CDR3 coding sequence is TGTGCCAGCAGCTCGAGGAAGGGCTTTGGGGCCCACGAGCAGTACTTC.